One sample yielded the 9 T cell receptor beta chains listed below, sequenced in a study of blood T cells in healthy people across ages. The second PCR ran roughly 6 to 11 cycles with a sample-barcoded 5' primer and J-beta primers. TCRdb re-analysed the 5' RACE reads in MiXCR, keeping a single row per CDR3 protein. The sample has more than 650,000 distinct CDR3 sequences; roughly 26% are singletons. This same sample was also part of a study on T cells of mothers and their children.

Sequences were obtained from blood. Receptor source: a boy aged 5-17 years in good health.

The V gene is TRBV4-1, the J gene TRBJ2-3; 10 bases are shared with TRBD2. Trimming at V came to 1 base and at J to 4 bases, leaving 11 bases not matched to a gene. The CDR3 extends over 18 amino acids. Germline CDR1 and CDR2: MGHRA and YSYEKL. The CDR3 nucleotides are TGCGCCAGCAGCCAAGTTATAGCGGGGGGTGAGTGGGCAGATACGCAGTATTTT. Translated, it gives CASSQVIAGGEWADTQYF.

The chain joins TRBV5-1 to TRBJ2-5; possibly TRBD1 or TRBD2 for D (5 bases each). The CDR3 consists of 15 residues. V was pared by 4 bases and J by 0 bases, with 13 bases between. Germline CDR1 SGHRS, CDR2 YFSETQ. In DNA form, the CDR3 reads TGCGCCAGCAGCCCGGGACGTTCGTACCAAGAGACCCAGTACTTC. This codes for CASSPGRSYQETQYF.

This sequence joins TRBV15 and TRBJ1-5; D uncertain. Germline V gene lookup returns CDR1 LNHNV and CDR2 YYDKDF (reference sequence). Trimming left V 3 bases short and J 0 bases short, with 15 bases between. This CDR3 has 17 amino acids. The CDR3 sequence is CATSRPQSEFSNQPQHF. The CDR3 region has the DNA TGTGCCACCAGCAGGCCGCAATCAGAGTTTAGCAATCAGCCCCAGCATTTT.

In its sample, this clonotype was seen a few times. The chain has TRBV6-1 and TRBJ2-3, with D uncertain. The CDR3 contains 13 residues. V was pared by 4 bases and J by 3 bases, with 8 bases between. Germline V gene sequence: CDR1 MNHNS, CDR2 SASEGT. CDR3 bases: TGTGCCAGCAGTGGTGCGTGGACAGATACGCAGTATTTT. Its translation is CASSGAWTDTQYF.

CDR3 sequence reads: CASSDSPLAKNIQYF. Here the CDR3 DNA reads TGTGCCAGCAGTGACAGCCCACTAGCCAAAAACATTCAGTACTTC. This chain connects TRBV12-3 or TRBV12-4 to TRBJ2-4, with TRBD1 as a possible D gene (5 bases). Between the trimmed V and J ends, which lost 5 bases and 0 bases, there was a span of 11 bases. This CDR3 is 15 amino acids long.

The J gene is TRBJ1-1, the V gene TRBV12-3 or TRBV12-4, with no clear D. Trimming removed 2 bases at V and 0 bases at J, with 7 bases between. This CDR3 comprises 14 residues. CDR3 coding DNA: TGTGCCAGCAGTTTAACGGCGGTGAACACTGAAGCTTTCTTT. Its translation is CASSLTAVNTEAFF.

This clonotype came up a few times. The V call is TRBV28, the J call TRBJ2-7; 10 nucleotides line up with TRBD1. The CDR3 runs 15 residues. CDR1 MDHEN and CDR2 SYDVKM come from the germline V gene. Unmatched junction bases numbered 6, after V lost 5 bases and J lost 2 bases. DNA for the CDR3: TGTGCCAGCAGTGTGGGACAGGGGTTTGCCTACGAGCAGTACTTC. Its protein is CASSVGQGFAYEQYF.

This clonotype was counted only a few times. The chain links TRBV5-1 to TRBJ2-5; 7 nucleotides align to TRBD2. V was clipped by 4 bases and J by 5 bases; unmatched bases: 5. The CDR3 has 13 residues. Germline values: CDR1 SGHRS, CDR2 YFSETQ. The CDR3 nucleotides read TGCGCCAGCAGCGGGGAGGGAGGCGAGACCCAGTACTTC. Its protein is CASSGEGGETQYF.

This clonotype showed up just a few times. A read error may account for a junction end that differs from germline. The chain recombines TRBV5-4 with TRBJ2-7; D not resolved. Germline V gene data show CDR1 as SGHNT and CDR2 as YYREEE (reference sequence). The CDR3 runs 12 residues. This CDR3 reads CASSLDAYGQYF. The CDR3 coding sequence is TGTGCCAGCAGCTTGGACGCTTACGGGCAGTACTTC.